The TCR beta chain described here comes from a study of blood T cell repertoires in COVID-19. Germline CDR1 and CDR2: LGHDT and YNNKEL (reference sequence). Between the trimmed V and J ends, which lost 1 base and 4 bases, there was a span of 8 bases. This CDR3 region has 13 residues. Measured with immunoSEQ multiplex PCR; TCRdb has only the in-frame clones, and not every one. Of some 460,000 clones detected, roughly nine tenths appear once; the ten largest clones hold 0.7%. Material: PBMCs or T cells enriched from blood (not recorded which). The origin of this receptor is a young woman who had recovered from COVID-19. V is TRBV3-1 (or the pseudogene TRBV3-2) and J is TRBJ2-7; TRBD2 is a possible D gene (5 bases). The CDR3 loop reads CASSQGSGYEQYF. For the CDR3, the DNA is TGTGCCAGCAGCCAAGGGTCGGGGTACGAGCAGTACTTC.